The following is a TCR beta chain sequence with its context. Its specificity is not known. Some clones are missing from TCRdb's copy, which holds only in-frame ones; the method was immunoSEQ multiplex PCR. The sample lists approximately 70,000 clones, approximately 73% occurring once. This entry is derived from a study of vaccination effects on CD4 cells after COVID-19. Following a roughly 9-day culture, CD4+ T cells were purified. Each participant received a vaccine that was either BNT162b2 or mRNA-1273, given as two doses. The CDR3 covers 16 residues. Per the germline V gene, CDR1 is MNHEY and CDR2 is SVGEGT. Trimming removed 4 bases from V and 6 bases from J, with 20 bases in between.

Sample: CD4+ T cells from PBMCs cultured without peptide, taken after COVID-19 vaccination. V gene TRBV6-2 or TRBV6-3 combines with J gene TRBJ2-3; maybe TRBD2 (5 bases). The origin of this receptor is a human donor who received a COVID-19 vaccine. The CDR3 DNA is TGTGCCAGCAGTTCCGCGGGCCCCGGCGGGTGGGATACGCAGTATTTT. Encoded protein: CASSSAGPGGWDTQYF.